The next 3 T cell receptor beta chains were all read from a single sample in a study of glioma-infiltrating T cells. Amplification of TCR alpha and beta CDR3 regions from RNA used iRepertoire nested multiplex PCR. TCRdb called the multiplex PCR reads again in MiXCR, with one record for every CDR3 protein. This table holds 90,000 to 110,000 distinct CDR3 sequences, 20% to 30% found once. The specimen was glioma tissue, nonneoplastic brain tissue, or PBMCs (not recorded which). These receptors came from a human donor with low-grade glioma or glioblastoma, undergoing nonglioma brain surgery, or in good health (not recorded which).

This clonotype was recorded at least ten times. The chain has TRBV4-1 and TRBJ1-2; 7 bases match TRBD1. V was pared by 1 base and J by 1 base, with 6 bases of the junction left unmatched. The CDR3 runs 16 residues. Germline V gene lookup returns CDR1 MGHRA and CDR2 YSYEKL. The CDR3 DNA sequence: TGCGCCAGCAGCCAAGCGACACAGGGGAATAACTATGGCTACACCTTC. This codes for CASSQATQGNNYGYTF.

This clonotype was observed a handful of times. The chain combines TRBV5-6 with TRBJ1-2, with a tentative D call TRBD1 (6 bases). The length of the CDR3 is 13 residues. The germline V gene encodes CDR1 SGHDT and CDR2 YYEEEE. Trimming left V 1 base short and J 8 bases short, with 12 bases between. CDR3: CASSLIGGLGYTF. CDR3 bases: TGTGCCAGCAGCTTGATTGGGGGGCTAGGCTACACCTTC.

This clonotype was seen at least ten times. The chain recombines TRBV2 with TRBJ2-7; TRBD1 agrees at 10 bases. The CDR3 length is 14 residues. V shed 6 bases and J 7 bases; nucleotides not matched to a gene: 9. From germline, CDR1 is SNHLY and CDR2 FYNNEI. CDR3 in amino acids: CASRKGTGVGEQYF. DNA of the CDR3: TGTGCCAGCAGGAAAGGGACAGGGGTCGGGGAGCAGTACTTC.